This T cell receptor beta chain was documented in a study of blood T cells in healthy people across ages. Primed by a sample-barcoded 5' primer and a J-beta primer mix, a second PCR proceeded for roughly 7 to 12 cycles. TCRdb reprocessed the 5' RACE reads with MiXCR, giving one entry per CDR3 protein. The sample includes approximately 1.5 million distinct CDR3 sequences, 34% of them seen just once. In this sample, this clonotype turned up a few times. The germline CDR1 and CDR2 sequences are MNHNY and SVGAGI (reference sequence). V was pared by 6 bases and J by 4 bases, with 10 bases of the junction left unmatched. This CDR3 has 16 residues.

The origin of this receptor is a woman aged 25 to 39 in good health. The material sequenced was blood. The chain joins TRBV6-6 to TRBJ2-5; 11 bases agree with TRBD2. The CDR3 bases are TGTGCCAGCAGCTCTTATAGCGGGAGGGCCGGAGAGACCCAGTACTTC. This codes for CASSSYSGRAGETQYF.